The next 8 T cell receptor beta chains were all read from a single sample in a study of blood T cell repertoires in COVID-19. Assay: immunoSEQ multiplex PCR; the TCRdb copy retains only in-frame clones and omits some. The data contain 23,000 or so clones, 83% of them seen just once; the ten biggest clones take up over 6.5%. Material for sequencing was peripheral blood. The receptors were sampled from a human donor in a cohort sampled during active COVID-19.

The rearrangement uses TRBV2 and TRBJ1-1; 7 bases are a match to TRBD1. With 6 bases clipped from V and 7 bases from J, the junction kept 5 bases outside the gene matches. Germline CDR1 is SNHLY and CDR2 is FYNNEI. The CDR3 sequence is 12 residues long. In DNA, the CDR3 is TGTGCCAGCAGACAGGGGCTCAATGAAGCTTTCTTT. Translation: CASRQGLNEAFF.

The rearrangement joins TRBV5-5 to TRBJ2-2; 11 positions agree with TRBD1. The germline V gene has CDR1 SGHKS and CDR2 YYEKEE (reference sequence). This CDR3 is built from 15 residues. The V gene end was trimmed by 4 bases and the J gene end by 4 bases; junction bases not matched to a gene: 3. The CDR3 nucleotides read TGTGCCAGCAGCACCGGGACAGGGGGCACCGGGGAGCTGTTTTTT. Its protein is CASSTGTGGTGELFF. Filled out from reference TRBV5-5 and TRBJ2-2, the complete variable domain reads DAGVTQSPTHLIKTRGQQVTLRCSPISGHKSVSWYQQVLGQGPQFIFQYYEKEERGRGNFPDRFSARQFPNYSSELNVNALLLGDSALYLCASSTGTGGTGELFFGEGSRLTVL.

DNA of the CDR3: TGTGCCAGCAGCCGGGCTTGGGGACAGGGGGGGAACACTGAAGCTTTCTTT. This encodes CASSRAWGQGGNTEAFF. The chain joins TRBV3-1 (or the pseudogene TRBV3-2) to TRBJ1-1; TRBD1 matches 11 bases. V lost 4 bases and J lost 1; bases outside the gene matches: 8. Germline assignment: CDR1 LGHDT and CDR2 YNNKEL (reference sequence). The CDR3 length is 17 residues.

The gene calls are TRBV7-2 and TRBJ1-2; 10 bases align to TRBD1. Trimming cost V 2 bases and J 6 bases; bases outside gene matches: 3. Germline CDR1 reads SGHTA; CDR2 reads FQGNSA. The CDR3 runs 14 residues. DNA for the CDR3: TGTGCCAGCAGCTTAATCGGGACAGGGGATGGCTACACCTTC. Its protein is CASSLIGTGDGYTF.

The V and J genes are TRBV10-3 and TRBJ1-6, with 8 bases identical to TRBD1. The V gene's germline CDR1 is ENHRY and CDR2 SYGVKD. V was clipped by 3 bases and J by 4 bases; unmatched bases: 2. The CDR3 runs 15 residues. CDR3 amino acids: CAISEQGGYNSPLHF. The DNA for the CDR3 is TGTGCCATCAGTGAACAGGGGGGGTATAATTCACCCCTCCACTTT.

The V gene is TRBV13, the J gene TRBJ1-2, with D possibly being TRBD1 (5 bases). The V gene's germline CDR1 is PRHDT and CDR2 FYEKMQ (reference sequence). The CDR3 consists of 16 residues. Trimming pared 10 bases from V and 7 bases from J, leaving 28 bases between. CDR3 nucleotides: TGTGCCACCCATGTTCGCGCAGACGGGTGGGGGGGTGGCTACACCTTC. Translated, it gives CATHVRADGWGGGYTF.

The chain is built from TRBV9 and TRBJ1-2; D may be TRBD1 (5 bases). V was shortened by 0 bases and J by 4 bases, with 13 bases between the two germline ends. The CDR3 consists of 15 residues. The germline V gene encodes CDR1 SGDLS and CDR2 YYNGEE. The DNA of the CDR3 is TGTGCCAGCAGCGTAGAACCCGACAGACTCTATGGCTACACCTTC. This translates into CASSVEPDRLYGYTF.

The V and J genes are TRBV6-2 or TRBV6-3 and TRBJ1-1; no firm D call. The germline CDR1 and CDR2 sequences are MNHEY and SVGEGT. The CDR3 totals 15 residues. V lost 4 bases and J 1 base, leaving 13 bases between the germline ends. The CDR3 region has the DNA TGTGCCAGCAGTTCCCCGCCCCTGGCGAACACTGAAGCTTTCTTT. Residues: CASSSPPLANTEAFF.